The 16 T cell receptor beta chains below were found in one sample sequenced in a study of blood T cell repertoires in COVID-19. Sequenced by immunoSEQ multiplex PCR; TCRdb stores in-frame clones only, minus some. The sample holds 140,000 or so clones, 80% seen once. Material for sequencing was peripheral blood. The origin of the receptors is a man aged 70 or older who had recovered from COVID-19.

V and J are TRBV5-6 and TRBJ2-7; 7 positions agree with TRBD1. Germline V gene data show CDR1 as SGHDT and CDR2 as YYEEEE. The CDR3 totals 16 residues. V lost 0 bases, J lost 2 bases, and 8 bases stayed unmatched. As DNA, the CDR3 is TGTGCCAGCAGCTTGGGGCAGGGACAGAGAACCTACGAGCAGTACTTC. This codes for CASSLGQGQRTYEQYF.

The V gene is TRBV3-1 (or the pseudogene TRBV3-2), the J gene TRBJ1-1; maybe TRBD1 (6 bases). The CDR3 spans 15 residues. Trimming cost V 4 bases and J 6 bases, with 18 bases left between them. The germline V gene has CDR1 LGHDT and CDR2 YNNKEL (reference sequence). This chain's CDR3 is CASSPRAGERPEAFF. The CDR3 region has the DNA TGTGCCAGCAGCCCTCGGGCAGGGGAAAGGCCTGAAGCTTTCTTT.

This clone was observed a single time. The chain has TRBV4-3 and TRBJ2-5, with 12 bases identical to TRBD2. The germline V gene has CDR1 LGHNA and CDR2 YSLEER. Trimming at V came to 1 base and at J to 3 bases, leaving 9 bases not matched to a gene. This CDR3 has 18 residues. The CDR3 DNA sequence: TGCGCCAGCAGCCAAGGGTCTAGCGGGAGGGCCCCGGAAGAGACCCAGTACTTC. The encoded protein is CASSQGSSGRAPEETQYF.

The CDR3 DNA follows: TGTGCCAGCAGCTTATCCGGGACAGTGAACACTGAAGCTTTCTTT. Protein sequence: CASSLSGTVNTEAFF. This chain joins TRBV5-4 and TRBJ1-1; TRBD1 matches 7 bases. The CDR3 is made up of 15 amino acids. After removal of 2 bases from V and 0 bases from J, the junction contained 4 bases not matched to a gene. The V gene's germline CDR1 is SGHNT and CDR2 YYREEE (reference sequence).

The chain couples TRBV6-5 to TRBJ2-7; 8 nucleotides line up with TRBD2. V was clipped by 0 bases and J by 4 bases; unmatched bases: 8. In germline, CDR1 is MNHEY, CDR2 SVGAGI. This CDR3 has 16 amino acids. CDR3 sequence reads: CASSYSHSGAGYEQYF. CDR3 in DNA: TGTGCCAGCAGTTACTCGCATAGCGGGGCGGGTTACGAGCAGTACTTC.

This clone was observed a handful of times. DNA of the CDR3: TGTGCCAGCAGAGTAGCGGGAGGGGGCACAGATACGCAGTATTTT. It specifies CASRVAGGGTDTQYF. V usage is TRBV2 and J usage is TRBJ2-3; 11 bases fit TRBD2. The CDR3 sequence is 15 residues long. Germline V lookup: CDR1 SNHLY, CDR2 FYNNEI. V lost 6 bases and J lost 1; bases outside the gene matches: 3.

This sequence joins TRBV19 and TRBJ1-1, with D perhaps matching TRBD1 (6 bases). Trimming left V 1 base short and J 1 base short, with 10 bases between. The CDR3 totals 15 residues. CDR1 is LNHDA and CDR2 is SQIVND in the germline V gene (reference sequence). The chain's CDR3 is CASSIGGRSNTEAFF. CDR3 nucleotide sequence: TGTGCCAGTAGTATAGGGGGGCGGTCGAACACTGAAGCTTTCTTT. The full variable domain, rest sourced from reference TRBV19 and TRBJ1-1, is DGGITQSPKYLFRKEGQNVTLSCEQNLNHDAMYWYRQDPGQGLRLIYYSQIVNDFQKGDIAEGYSVSREKKESFPLTVTSAQKNPTAFYLCASSIGGRSNTEAFFGQGTRLTVV.

This chain uses TRBV10-1 with TRBJ2-7, with D perhaps TRBD2 (7 bases). CDR1 is WNHNN and CDR2 is SYGVQD in the germline V gene (reference sequence). The CDR3 extends over 16 amino acids. V was pared by 0 bases and J by 2 bases, with 14 bases between. The chain's CDR3 is CASSESTGGPTYEQYF. The DNA of the CDR3 is TGCGCCAGCAGTGAGTCGACGGGGGGCCCAACCTACGAGCAGTACTTC.

Of note for this clone: The same CDR3 can be traced to other DNA sequences in this sample. This rearrangement joins TRBV4-1 to TRBJ2-2; TRBD2 matches 14 bases. The V segment lost 3 bases and the J segment 6 bases; nucleotides outside the gene matches: 0. Germline CDR1 MGHRA, CDR2 YSYEKL. The CDR3 length is 15 residues. Here the CDR3 reads CASSQGLAGAGELFF. CDR3 coding DNA: TGCGCCAGCAGCCAGGGACTAGCGGGGGCCGGGGAGCTGTTTTTT.

The rearrangement links TRBV5-1 to TRBJ1-3; the match to TRBD1 covers 8 bases. Germline V CDR1 and CDR2: SGHRS, YFSETQ. V shed 2 bases and J 0 bases; nucleotides not matched to a gene: 7. The CDR3 sequence is 17 residues long. The CDR3 bases are TGCGCCAGCAGCTTTGACAGGGGCCCTCTCTCTGGAAACACCATATATTTT. Its translation: CASSFDRGPLSGNTIYF.

In this sample, this clone turned up once. The CDR3 reads CASSPGQGVVEQYF. The CDR3 DNA follows: TGTGCCAGCAGCCCGGGACAGGGGGTAGTGGAGCAGTACTTC. The rearrangement links TRBV2 to TRBJ2-7, with 11 nucleotides matching TRBD1. This CDR3 has 14 residues. V dropped 6 bases and J dropped 7; count of bases not matched to a gene: 8. Germline V gene data show CDR1 as SNHLY and CDR2 as FYNNEI.

This clone was observed a handful of times. The chain employs TRBV14 and TRBJ2-3; D possibly corresponds to TRBD1 (5 bases). Germline CDR1 and CDR2: SGHDN and FVKESK. Trimming removed 0 bases at V and 3 bases at J, with 13 bases between. The CDR3 consists of 16 residues. The CDR3 DNA follows: TGTGCCAGCAGCCAAGATAAGGGGTCTAGAACAGATACGCAGTATTTT. Protein sequence: CASSQDKGSRTDTQYF.

Here the CDR3 DNA reads TGTGCCAGCAGTGACCTAGCGGGTAATATTTACGAGCAGTACTTC. Encoded protein: CASSDLAGNIYEQYF. The chain is built from TRBV6-6 and TRBJ2-7; 8 positions match TRBD2. In germline, CDR1 is MNHNY, CDR2 SVGAGI (reference sequence). V lost 5 bases and J lost 4; bases outside the gene matches: 10. The CDR3 consists of 15 residues.

The sample holds a few counts of this clone. Other DNA sequences within the sample encode an identical CDR3. The chain recombines TRBV9 with TRBJ2-7, with 11 bases aligning to TRBD2. Germline assignment: CDR1 SGDLS and CDR2 YYNGEE. Trimming cost V 0 bases and J 3 bases; bases outside gene matches: 2. This CDR3 is built from 15 residues. CDR3 sequence: CASSVDGTSGYEQYF. CDR3 nucleotide sequence: TGTGCCAGCAGCGTAGACGGGACTAGCGGCTACGAGCAGTACTTC.

This sequence joins TRBV7-9 and TRBJ2-7; TRBD2 might be the D (5 bases). This CDR3 spans 14 amino acids. Trimming took 4 bases from V and 4 from J, leaving 14 bases between them. CDR1 and CDR2 (germline): SEHNR, FQNEAQ (reference sequence). DNA for the CDR3: TGTGCCAGCAGCTCCCTCGAGGGCTGGTACGAGCAGTACTTC. Protein product: CASSSLEGWYEQYF. The variable domain in full, completed from reference TRBV7-9 and TRBJ2-7, reads DTGVSQNPRHKITKRGQNVTFRCDPISEHNRLYWYRQTLGQGPEFLTYFQNEAQLEKSRLLSDRFSAERPKGSFSTLEIQRTEQGDSAMYLCASSSLEGWYEQYFGPGTRLTVT.

This clone was seen only a few times. The chain combines TRBV5-1 with TRBJ2-1, with TRBD2 identical over 8 bases. The V segment lost 2 bases and the J segment 5 bases; nucleotides outside the gene matches: 6. CDR1 and CDR2 (germline): SGHRS, YFSETQ. The CDR3 spans 15 residues. In DNA, the CDR3 is TGCGCCAGCAGCTTACCGGGACTAGTAAACAATGAGCAGTTCTTC. Protein product: CASSLPGLVNNEQFF.